The 5 T cell receptor beta chains below were found in one sample sequenced in a study of blood T cell repertoires in COVID-19. The assay was immunoSEQ multiplex PCR, and TCRdb's table has in-frame clones only and misses some. The sample comprises roughly 300,000 clones, over 75% of which are singletons, and 13% rests with the top ten. Sequencing was done on a sample of peripheral blood. These receptors all come from a human donor in a cohort sampled during active COVID-19.

The chain has TRBV27 and TRBJ2-1, with TRBD1 matching 11 bases. V lost 0 bases to trimming and J lost 6 bases; unmatched junction nucleotides: 1. The CDR3 is 15 amino acids. CDR1 is MNHEY and CDR2 is SMNVEV in the germline V gene (reference sequence). CDR3 protein: CASSLSGTGGNEQFF. The CDR3 DNA is TGTGCCAGCAGTTTATCCGGGACAGGGGGCAATGAGCAGTTCTTC.

V gene TRBV19 combines with J gene TRBJ2-7; 7 bases fit TRBD1. This CDR3 comprises 14 residues. Germline V gene lookup returns CDR1 LNHDA and CDR2 SQIVND (reference sequence). V was pared by 9 bases and J by 9 bases, with 17 bases of the junction left unmatched. DNA of the CDR3: TGTGCCAGCAAAACGACAGGGCGGGCCGCCGGGCAGTACTTC. As protein: CASKTTGRAAGQYF.

This clone was observed a single time. The rearrangement joins TRBV14 to TRBJ1-2, with TRBD1 as a possible D gene (5 bases). This CDR3 spans 16 amino acids. Deletions cut 4 bases from V and 1 base from J, with 16 bases between. Germline-derived CDR1 and CDR2 are SGHDN and FVKESK. Here the CDR3 DNA reads TGTGCCAGCAGCCGCCATGGAGCAGGGCTTAACTATGGCTACACCTTC. Its protein is CASSRHGAGLNYGYTF.

The chain is built from TRBV3-1 (or the pseudogene TRBV3-2) and TRBJ2-1; D possibly corresponds to TRBD1 (5 bases). Trimming cost V 6 bases and J 2 bases, with 14 bases left between them. Germline V gives CDR1 LGHDT, CDR2 YNNKEL (reference sequence). The CDR3 is made up of 15 amino acids. The CDR3 loop reads CASSTAGITYNEQFF. The CDR3 DNA reads as TGTGCCAGCAGTACCGCAGGGATTACCTACAATGAGCAGTTCTTC.

V usage is TRBV24-1 and J usage is TRBJ2-4; 7 positions match TRBD1. Trimming removed 3 bases from V and 3 bases from J; junction bases left unmatched: 4. Germline V gives CDR1 KGHDR, CDR2 SFDVKD. The CDR3 has 15 amino acids. The CDR3 DNA follows: TGTGCCACCAGTGATAGGGACAGCAGCAAAAACATTCAGTACTTC. Its protein product is CATSDRDSSKNIQYF.